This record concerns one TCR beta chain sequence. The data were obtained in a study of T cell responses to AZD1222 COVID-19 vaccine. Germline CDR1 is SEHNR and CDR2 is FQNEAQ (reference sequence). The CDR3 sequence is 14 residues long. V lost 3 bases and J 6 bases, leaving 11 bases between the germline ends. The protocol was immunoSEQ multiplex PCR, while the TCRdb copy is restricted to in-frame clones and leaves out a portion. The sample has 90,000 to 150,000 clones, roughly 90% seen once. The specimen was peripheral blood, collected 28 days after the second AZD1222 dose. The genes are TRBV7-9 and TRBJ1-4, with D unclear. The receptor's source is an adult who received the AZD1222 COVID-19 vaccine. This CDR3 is CASSFSRRDEKLFF. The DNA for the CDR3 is TGTGCCAGCAGCTTTTCGCGGAGGGATGAAAAACTGTTTTTT.